The 2 T cell receptor beta chains below all came from one sample that was sequenced in a study of CD8 T cells in Susac syndrome. When the RNA was reverse transcribed, random hexamers were used with an input of about 0.5 to 1 ug. TCRdb analysed the immunoSEQ multiplex PCR reads with MiXCR anew, one entry per CDR3 protein. The table has under 80,000 distinct CDR3 sequences, approximately 94% seen once. The specimen was CD4+ T cells from PBMCs. The receptor set was obtained from a human donor with Susac syndrome.

This chain joins TRBV20-1 and TRBJ1-5; D unclear. V was trimmed by 1 base and J by 0 bases, leaving 10 bases between them. Germline V gene sequence: CDR1 DFQATT, CDR2 SNEGSKA (reference sequence). CDR3 length equals 15 residues. CDR3 loop: CSARAPQASNQPQHF. The CDR3 DNA reads TGCAGTGCTAGAGCCCCGCAGGCTAGCAATCAGCCCCAGCATTTT.

In this sample, this clonotype turned up once. The rearrangement links TRBV20-1 to TRBJ1-2; the match to TRBD1 covers 9 bases. This CDR3 has 13 residues. The germline gives CDR1 DFQATT, CDR2 SNEGSKA (reference sequence). The J segment lost 4 bases and the V segment lost 3 bases, leaving 3 bases of the junction unmatched. In nucleotides, the CDR3 is TGCAGTGCTAGTATGACAGGGGGCTATGGCTACACCTTC. Protein sequence: CSASMTGGYGYTF.